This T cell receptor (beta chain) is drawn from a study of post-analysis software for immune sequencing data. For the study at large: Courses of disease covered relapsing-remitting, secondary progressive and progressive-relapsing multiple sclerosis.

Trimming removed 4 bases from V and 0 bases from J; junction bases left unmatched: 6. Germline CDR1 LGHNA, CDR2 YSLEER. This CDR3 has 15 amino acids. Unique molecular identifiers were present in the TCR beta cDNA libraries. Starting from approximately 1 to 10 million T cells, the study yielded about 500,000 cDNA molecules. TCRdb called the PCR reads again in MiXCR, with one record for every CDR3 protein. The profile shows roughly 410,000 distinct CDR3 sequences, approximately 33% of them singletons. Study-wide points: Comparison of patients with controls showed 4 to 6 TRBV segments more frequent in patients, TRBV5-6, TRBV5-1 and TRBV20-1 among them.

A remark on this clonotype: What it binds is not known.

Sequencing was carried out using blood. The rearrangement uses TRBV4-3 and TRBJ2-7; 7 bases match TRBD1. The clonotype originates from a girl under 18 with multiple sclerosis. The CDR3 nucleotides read TGCGCCAGCAGCCGCACAGGGGCCAGCTCCTACGAGCAGTACTTC. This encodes CASSRTGASSYEQYF.